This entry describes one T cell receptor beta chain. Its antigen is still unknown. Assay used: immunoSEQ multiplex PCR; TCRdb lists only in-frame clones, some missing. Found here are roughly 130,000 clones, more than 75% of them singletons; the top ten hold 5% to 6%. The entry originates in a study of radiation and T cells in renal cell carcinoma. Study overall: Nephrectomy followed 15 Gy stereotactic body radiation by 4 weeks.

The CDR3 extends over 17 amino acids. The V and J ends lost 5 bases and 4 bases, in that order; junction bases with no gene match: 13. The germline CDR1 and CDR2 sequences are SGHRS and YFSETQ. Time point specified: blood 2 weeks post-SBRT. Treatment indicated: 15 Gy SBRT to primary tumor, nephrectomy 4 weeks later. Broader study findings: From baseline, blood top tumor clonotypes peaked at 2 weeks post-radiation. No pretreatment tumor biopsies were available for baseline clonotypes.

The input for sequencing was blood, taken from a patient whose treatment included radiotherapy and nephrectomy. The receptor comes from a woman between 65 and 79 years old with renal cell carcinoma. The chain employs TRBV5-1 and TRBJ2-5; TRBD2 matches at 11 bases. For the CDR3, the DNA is TGCGCCAGCAGTTCGACGGGGACTAGCGGTTGGGGAGAGACCCAGTACTTC. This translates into CASSSTGTSGWGETQYF.